Listed here is a single T cell receptor beta chain. Its specificity is unknown. An input of about 0.45 to 1 ug of RNA was subjected to reverse transcription using random hexamers. Amplification of TCR beta CDR3 was carried out by immunoSEQ multiplex PCR, which covered 54 Vbeta and 13 Jbeta segments. TCRdb used MiXCR to reprocess the immunoSEQ multiplex PCR reads, holding one entry per CDR3 protein. The sample shows 160,000 or so distinct CDR3 sequences, around 95% of them seen only once. This sample stems from a study of CD8 T cells in Susac syndrome. The CDR3 loop spans 14 amino acids. The germline V gene has CDR1 MGHRA and CDR2 YSYEKL. The V and J ends lost 4 bases and 7 bases respectively, with 16 bases between them. Whole-study findings and limits: It was acknowledged by the study that relatively few individuals were included in its TCR sequencing and HLA analysis.

Source material: CD8+ T cells from PBMCs. This chain joins TRBV4-1 and TRBJ1-1, with TRBD1 as a possible D gene (6 bases). This receptor was taken from a human donor with multiple sclerosis. CDR3: CASSPSSGADEAFF. CDR3 DNA sequence: TGCGCCAGCAGCCCTAGTTCGGGGGCCGATGAAGCTTTCTTT.